Listed below are T cell receptor beta chains from one sample, sequenced in a study of T cells in Graves' hyperthyroidism and ophthalmopathy. TCRdb re-called the multiplex PCR reads with MiXCR, one entry per CDR3 protein. Counted here are about 350,000 distinct CDR3 sequences, 13% to 15% occurring once; the ten biggest clones make up roughly 20%. Sequencing input: blood. Receptors were obtained from a woman aged 60-75 years with Graves' ophthalmopathy. Each CDR3 is given with its conserved first and last residue. For some rows the clone size is stated as once, few or many, or as a class when expanded; others skip it.

J gene	V gene	clone size	CDR3 protein
TRBJ1-2	TRBV4-1	many	CASSQDTVFGARGPGYTF
TRBJ2-7	TRBV20-1	NA	CSGCPIAGAYEQYF
TRBJ2-4	TRBV12-3/TRBV12-4	many	CASSWTGTDEDIQYF
TRBJ2-2	TRBV7-2	many	CASSLGRVGELFF
TRBJ2-7	TRBV12-3/TRBV12-4	many	CASSGGYEQYF
TRBJ1-2	TRBV6-5	many	CASSYRYYGYTF
TRBJ2-5	TRBV3-1	many	CASSQHGTSRRAQYF
TRBJ2-7	TRBV7-8	many	CASSQPGLAAYEQYF
TRBJ2-5	TRBV7-2	many	CASSSRQGGETQYF
TRBJ2-1	TRBV5-6	many	CASSFTGLGQFF
TRBJ2-1	TRBV10-3	NA	CVISDTRSNNEQFF
TRBJ2-5	TRBV10-3	many	CAISPQGAGETQYF
TRBJ2-2	TRBV12-3/TRBV12-4	many	CASRGLAGAGGELFF
TRBJ2-1	TRBV12-3/TRBV12-4	many	CASTLIPGLGDPNEQFF
TRBJ2-4	TRBV18	many	CASSPVWQGVDIQYF
TRBJ2-7	TRBV6-5	NA	CASSYSITEDEQYF
TRBJ2-1	TRBV12-3/TRBV12-4	many	CASSLEPQTTLPPSYNEQFF
TRBJ2-2	TRBV12-3/TRBV12-4	many	CASSFQANTGELFF
TRBJ2-3	TRBV7-2	many	CASSRLRGVADTQYF
TRBJ2-7	TRBV13	many	CASSSQGGAYEQYF
TRBJ2-7	TRBV7-3	many	CASSLGAGVTYEQYF
TRBJ2-1	TRBV25-1	many	CASSDGGGYYNEQFF
TRBJ2-3	TRBV5-6	many	CASSLYQSYGTDTQYF
TRBJ1-4	TRBV27	NA	CASRTRVGEKLFF
TRBJ1-1	TRBV14	many	CASSQVWGDTEAFF
TRBJ2-7	TRBV24-1	NA	CATSDLSSESSYEQYF